A single sample is the source of the 22 T cell receptor beta chains below, sequenced in a study of Graves' ophthalmopathy and Graves' hyperthyroidism. For repertoire sequencing, the TCR beta CDR3 regions were amplified from RNA transcripts. Second-round multiplex PCR came after first-round RT-PCR with HTBI primers. TCRdb processed the multiplex PCR reads anew with MiXCR; each CDR3 protein has one entry. The data hold 200,000 to 250,000 distinct CDR3 sequences, with 20% to 25% observed a single time. The sample was peripheral blood. Receptors were obtained from a woman in her 50s with Graves' ophthalmopathy.

The chain links TRBV28 to TRBJ1-1; 7 bases map to TRBD1. The germline gives CDR1 MDHEN, CDR2 SYDVKM. V shed 4 bases and J 5 bases; nucleotides not matched to a gene: 7. The CDR3 has 14 residues. The CDR3 DNA is TGTGCCAGCAGTTATGCAGGGGGAAAAACTGAAGCTTTCTTT. Residues: CASSYAGGKTEAFF.

There are many counts of this clonotype. V usage is TRBV11-2 and J usage is TRBJ2-6, with 8 bases fitting TRBD2. Germline V gives CDR1 SGHAT, CDR2 FQNNGV. The CDR3 is 16 residues long. With V trimmed by 6 bases and J by 0 bases, 4 bases remained unmatched. The CDR3 bases are TGTGCCAGCAGTGCTAGCGGGCGCTCTGGGGCCAACGTCCTGACTTTC. Amino acids: CASSASGRSGANVLTF. The variable domain in full, with the rest retrieved from reference TRBV11-2 and TRBJ2-6, is EAGVAQSPRYKIIEKRQSVAFWCNPISGHATLYWYQQILGQGPKLLIQFQNNGVVDDSQLPKDRFSAERLKGVDSTLKIQPAKLEDSAVYLCASSASGRSGANVLTFGAGSRLTVL.

The CDR3 DNA follows: TGTGCCAGCCGCGGGGGAACAGGGAGCGCGTCTTCCCACGAGCAGTACTTC. This translates into CASRGGTGSASSHEQYF. The chain has TRBV28 and TRBJ2-7; possible D gene TRBD2, 7 bases. The V gene's germline CDR1 is MDHEN and CDR2 SYDVKM. This CDR3 contains 17 residues. V was cut by 8 bases and J by 5 bases, with 28 bases left in between.

Worth noting for this clonotype: A junction end diverges from the germline sequence, so it may reflect a read error. The chain couples TRBV27 to TRBJ2-4; D uncertain. This CDR3 contains 15 residues. The germline CDR1 and CDR2 sequences are MNHEY and SMNVEV (reference sequence). The CDR3 region has the DNA TGTGCCAGCAGTGACCGGCTAGTAGCCAAAAACCTTCAGTACTTC. Translated: CASSDRLVAKNLQYF.

This clonotype showed up many times. The V and J genes are TRBV4-1 and TRBJ2-2; the match to TRBD2 covers 9 bases. The CDR3 has 17 amino acids. Germline V gene sequence: CDR1 MGHRA, CDR2 YSYEKL. V gave up 0 bases and J gave up 6 bases; unmatched junction bases: 8. This CDR3 reads CASSQDMAGGKAGELFF. The CDR3 DNA is TGCGCCAGCAGCCAAGATATGGCGGGAGGGAAGGCCGGGGAGCTGTTTTTT.

Ten or more counts support this clonotype. This chain links TRBV29-1 with TRBJ1-6; D is possibly TRBD1 (6 bases). The V gene lost 7 bases and the J gene lost 13 bases, with 11 bases spanning the gap. Germline CDR1 is SQVTM and CDR2 is ANQGSEA. The CDR3 extends over 10 amino acids. The CDR3 DNA is TGCAGCGGTAGGGGGAGTCCCCTCCACTTT. Its protein is CSGRGSPLHF.

This clonotype showed up many times. V and J are TRBV19 and TRBJ2-7, with D perhaps TRBD2 (5 bases). The germline V and J ends were trimmed by 3 bases and 9 bases, with 12 bases remaining between them. This CDR3 has 12 amino acids. CDR1 and CDR2 (germline): LNHDA, SQIVND (reference sequence). CDR3 protein: CASSMRAGWQYF. The CDR3 region has the DNA TGTGCCAGTAGTATGCGGGCCGGCTGGCAGTACTTC.

This sequence joins TRBV5-1 and TRBJ2-5, with 7 bases fitting TRBD1. CDR3 length equals 16 residues. The V gene end was trimmed by 0 bases and the J gene end by 0 bases; junction bases not matched to a gene: 5. Germline CDR1 reads SGHRS; CDR2 reads YFSETQ. The CDR3 region has the DNA TGCGCCAGCAGCTTGGCCCTGGGACAGAACCAAGAGACCCAGTACTTC. Translation: CASSLALGQNQETQYF.

This clonotype has ten or more counts. V and J are TRBV9 and TRBJ2-5; the D gene is possibly TRBD1 (6 bases). Germline values: CDR1 SGDLS, CDR2 YYNGEE. V shed 4 bases and J shed 5 bases, with 12 bases lying between them. The CDR3 is made up of 13 amino acids. The CDR3 reads CASSSGVSETQYF. Written as DNA, the CDR3 is TGTGCCAGCAGCTCAGGGGTTTCGGAGACCCAGTACTTC.

This clonotype appeared many times. This rearrangement joins TRBV28 to TRBJ1-1; D gene uncertain. The germline V and J ends were trimmed by 5 bases and 0 bases, with 4 bases remaining between them. This CDR3 is built from 12 residues. CDR1 is MDHEN and CDR2 is SYDVKM in the germline V gene. CDR3 in amino acids: CASSRVNTEAFF. The CDR3 DNA is TGTGCCAGCAGTAGGGTGAACACTGAAGCTTTCTTT.

This clonotype has at least ten counts. The chain joins TRBV12-3 or TRBV12-4 to TRBJ1-1; D perhaps matches TRBD1 (6 bases). This CDR3 region has 14 residues. Between the trimmed V and J ends, which lost 2 bases and 4 bases, there was a span of 11 bases. CDR3 sequence (DNA): TGTGCCAGCAGTTTACTGCAGGGGCTCACTGAAGCTTTCTTT. Amino acid sequence: CASSLLQGLTEAFF.

This clonotype was found many times. CDR3 sequence reads: CASSLQDPSTYEQYF. Written as DNA, the CDR3 is TGTGCCAGCAGTTTGCAAGATCCATCTACGTACGAGCAGTACTTC. The rearrangement links TRBV27 to TRBJ2-7; D ambiguous. The CDR3 is made up of 15 amino acids. Trimming shortened V by 3 bases and J by 4 bases, and 16 bases separated the two germline ends. Per germline, CDR1 MNHEY and CDR2 SMNVEV (reference sequence).

Ten or more counts support this clonotype. This sequence joins TRBV2 and TRBJ2-2; D remains ambiguous. Germline V gene lookup returns CDR1 SNHLY and CDR2 FYNNEI. The V end lost 2 bases, the J end lost 5 bases, and 12 bases lay between the germline ends. The CDR3 runs to 15 residues. The CDR3 nucleotides read TGTGCCAGCAGTGAAACCCGCCTGGCTACCGGGGAGCTGTTTTTT. It is translated as CASSETRLATGELFF.

This clonotype was found many times. The chain has TRBV5-1 and TRBJ1-1; D remains unclear. Germline lookup yields CDR1 SGHRS and CDR2 YFSETQ. This CDR3 is built from 14 residues. The germline V and J ends were trimmed by 1 base and 0 bases, with 7 bases remaining between them. CDR3 in amino acids: CASSLIEMNTEAFF. CDR3 DNA sequence: TGCGCCAGCAGCTTGATCGAAATGAACACTGAAGCTTTCTTT.

This clonotype showed up just a few times. The V and J genes are TRBV7-9 and TRBJ2-7, with D unresolved. The CDR3 covers 13 residues. The V end was cut by 3 bases, the J end by 4 bases, with 10 bases between. Germline assignment: CDR1 SEHNR and CDR2 FQNEAQ (reference sequence). CDR3 in amino acids: CASSFGKGYEQYF. CDR3 coding DNA: TGTGCCAGCAGCTTTGGAAAGGGTTACGAGCAGTACTTC.

This clonotype appeared many times. This sequence joins TRBV6-5 and TRBJ1-2, with no clear D. The V gene lost 2 bases and the J gene lost 4 bases, with 11 bases spanning the gap. The CDR3 runs 14 residues. Germline assignment: CDR1 MNHEY and CDR2 SVGAGI. The DNA of the CDR3 is TGTGCCAGCAGTTACGGTGCGGCGACCTATGGCTACACCTTC. It translates to CASSYGAATYGYTF.

This clonotype was seen ten or more times. V gene TRBV10-2 combines with J gene TRBJ1-5; no definite D call. Germline V lookup: CDR1 WSHSY, CDR2 SAAADI. The CDR3 totals 14 residues. Trimming removed 3 bases from V and 3 bases from J, with 9 bases in between. This CDR3 is CASSESGNNQPQHF. CDR3 nucleotides: TGCGCCAGCAGTGAATCTGGAAACAATCAGCCCCAGCATTTT.

This clonotype was observed at least ten times. V and J are TRBV9 and TRBJ1-2, with 10 bases lining up with TRBD1. The CDR3 totals 15 residues. Germline loops: CDR1 SGDLS, CDR2 YYNGEE. The V segment lost 0 bases and the J segment 3 bases; nucleotides outside the gene matches: 2. For the CDR3, the DNA is TGTGCCAGCAGCGTAGAGGACAGGGGGTACTATGGCTACACCTTC. Amino acids: CASSVEDRGYYGYTF.

This rearrangement joins TRBV6-1 to TRBJ1-2; D uncertain. V was pared by 0 bases and J by 4 bases, with 12 bases between. The CDR3 runs to 15 residues. Per germline, CDR1 MNHNS and CDR2 SASEGT. The CDR3, as DNA: TGTGCCAGCAGTGAAGCCAGCCACCTTATCTATGGCTACACCTTC. Encoded protein: CASSEASHLIYGYTF.

This rearrangement joins TRBV6-5 to TRBJ1-5, with 7 bases lining up with TRBD1. The V segment lost 5 bases and the J segment 3 bases; nucleotides outside the gene matches: 4. Germline CDR1 is MNHEY and CDR2 is SVGAGI. The CDR3 spans 14 residues. DNA of the CDR3: TGTGCCAGCAGTATACAGGGGCCCAATCAGCCCCAGCATTTT. This gives the protein CASSIQGPNQPQHF.

The table lists this clonotype with many counts. This may be a read error: a much more frequent sequence differs by one nucleotide. The CDR3 loop is CASGQSTEAFF. In nucleotides, the CDR3 is TGTGCCAGCGGGCAGAGCACTGAAGCTTTCTTT. The chain joins TRBV6-1 to TRBJ1-1; D ambiguous. Germline values: CDR1 MNHNS, CDR2 SASEGT. The CDR3 runs 11 residues. Trimming pared 8 bases from V and 4 bases from J, leaving 8 bases between.

This clonotype has ten or more counts. The J gene is TRBJ2-5, the V gene TRBV5-1; TRBD1 or TRBD2 may be the D gene (5 bases each). Trimming left V 5 bases short and J 1 base short, with 12 bases between. Germline values: CDR1 SGHRS, CDR2 YFSETQ. There are 14 residues in the CDR3. DNA for the CDR3: TGCGCCAGCAGGTCCCGGGACGGCCAAGAGACCCAGTACTTC. The encoded protein is CASRSRDGQETQYF.